This T cell receptor (beta chain) was sequenced during a study of T-cell reconstitution after alpha-beta-depleted transplantation in children. Germline V gene lookup returns CDR1 LGHNT and CDR2 FRNRAP. The CDR3 is 15 amino acids. The germline V and J ends were trimmed by 2 bases and 5 bases, with 15 bases remaining between them. Study-wide results and caveats: The high TCRbeta diversity at day 60 in some patients came from surviving recipient T cells and thymic progenitors.

Unique molecular identifiers were used to barcode this TCRbeta library. TCRdb passed the PCR reads through MiXCR, listing each CDR3 protein once. The sample records 500,000 to 650,000 distinct CDR3 sequences, roughly 13% being singletons. As for this clonotype: The antigen remains unidentified.

The rearrangement uses TRBV12-5 and TRBJ2-5; TRBD2 is a possible D gene (6 bases). Material: PBMCs, mostly from graft donor cells, obtained 360 days after TCRalphabeta/CD19-depleted stem cell transplant. This sequence was found in a male patient younger than 18 who had a stem cell transplant for acute myeloid leukemia, so the T cells may come from the graft donor. DNA for the CDR3: TGTGCTAGTGGTTTGTCTGGGGGGACTTGGGAGACCCAGTACTTC. Translation: CASGLSGGTWETQYF.